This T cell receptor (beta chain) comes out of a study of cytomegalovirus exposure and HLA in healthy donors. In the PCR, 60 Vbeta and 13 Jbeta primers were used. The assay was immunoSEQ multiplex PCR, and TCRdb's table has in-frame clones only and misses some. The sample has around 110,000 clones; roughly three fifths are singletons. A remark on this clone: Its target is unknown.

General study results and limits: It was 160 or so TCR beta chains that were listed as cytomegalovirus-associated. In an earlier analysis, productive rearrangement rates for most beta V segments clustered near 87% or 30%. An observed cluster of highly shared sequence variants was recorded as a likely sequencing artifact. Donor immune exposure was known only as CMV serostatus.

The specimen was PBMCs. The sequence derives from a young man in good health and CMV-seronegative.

DNA for the CDR3: TGTGCAAGTCGCTTAGTCCCCTCAAAGAGGGAAGAGACCCAGTACTTC. This sequence encodes CASRLVPSKREETQYF. The rearrangement joins TRBV12-2 to TRBJ2-5; the table names TRBD2, a call not compared with the DNA. TRBV12-2 corresponds to a pseudogene. The CDR3 sequence is 16 residues long.